This TCR beta chain comes out of a study of T-cell reconstitution after alpha-beta-depleted transplantation in children. General study results and limits: T-cell numbers and diversity, one year after transplant, stemmed largely from T cells that were newly produced. Alpha-beta T cells about two months after transplant reportedly derived from several hundred expanded graft clones. At day 60, the high TCRbeta diversity found in some patients originated from recipient T cells and thymic progenitors that had survived.

Unique molecular identifiers were used to barcode this TCRbeta library. In TCRdb, the PCR reads were re-called with MiXCR into one record per CDR3 protein. The sample gives around 50,000 distinct CDR3 sequences, roughly 52% of which show up once; around two fifths is in the top ten. The J segment lost 8 bases and the V segment lost 3 bases, leaving 17 bases of the junction unmatched. The CDR3 is 17 residues long. The germline CDR1 and CDR2 sequences are SGHDT and YYEEEE. Points on this clonotype: Its specificity is not known.

The sequencing used peripheral blood, collected before TCRalphabeta/CD19-depleted stem cell transplant. The receptor was isolated from a boy under three years old with SCID, due to receive a stem cell transplant. This chain uses TRBV5-6 with TRBJ1-2; TRBD1 agrees at 9 bases. CDR3 in amino acids: CASSYQPLRQGGGGYTF. DNA for the CDR3: TGTGCCAGCAGCTACCAACCCCTACGACAGGGGGGTGGCGGCTACACCTTC.